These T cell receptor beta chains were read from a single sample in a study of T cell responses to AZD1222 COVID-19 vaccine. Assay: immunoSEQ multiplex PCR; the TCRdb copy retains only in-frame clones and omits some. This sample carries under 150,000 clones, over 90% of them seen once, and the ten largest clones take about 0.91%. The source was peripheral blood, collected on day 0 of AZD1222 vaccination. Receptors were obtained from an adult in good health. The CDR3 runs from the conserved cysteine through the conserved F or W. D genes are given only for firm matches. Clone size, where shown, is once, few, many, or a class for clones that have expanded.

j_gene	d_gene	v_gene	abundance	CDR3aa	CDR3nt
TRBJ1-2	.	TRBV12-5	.	CASGFWVNYGYTF	TGTGCTAGTGGTTTTTGGGTTAACTATGGCTACACCTTC
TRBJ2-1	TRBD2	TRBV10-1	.	CASTTASGTSGSPIDEQFF	TGCGCCAGCACTACAGCATCGGGGACTAGCGGGAGTCCGATAGATGAGCAGTTCTTC
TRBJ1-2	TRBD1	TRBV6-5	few	CASKRGGTYGYTF	TGTGCCAGCAAGCGAGGGGGCACCTATGGCTACACCTTC
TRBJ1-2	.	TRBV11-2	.	CASSLDGGTGYTF	TGTGCCAGCAGCTTAGACGGGGGGACTGGCTACACCTTC
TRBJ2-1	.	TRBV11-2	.	CASSPGGSYNEQFF	TGTGCCAGCAGCCCCGGGGGCTCCTACAATGAGCAGTTCTTC
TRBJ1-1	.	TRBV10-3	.	CAISLSVGGLNTEAFF	TGTGCCATCAGCCTCAGTGTGGGCGGTTTGAACACTGAAGCTTTCTTT
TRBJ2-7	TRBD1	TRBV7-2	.	CASSSSRDRGNEQYF	TGTGCCAGCAGCTCGTCTAGGGACAGGGGTAACGAGCAGTACTTC
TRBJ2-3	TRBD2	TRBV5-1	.	CASSIHLAGGTDTQYF	TGCGCCAGCAGCATTCATTTAGCGGGGGGGACAGATACGCAGTATTTT
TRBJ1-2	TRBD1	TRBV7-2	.	CASSPTPDRVDGYTF	TGTGCCAGCAGCCCTACCCCGGACAGGGTTGATGGCTACACCTTC
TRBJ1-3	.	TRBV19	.	CASTRISGNTIYF	TGTGCCAGTACTAGGATCTCTGGAAACACCATATATTTT
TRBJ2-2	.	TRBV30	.	CAWSPTRVGGTGELFF	TGTGCCTGGAGTCCGACCAGGGTTGGAGGCACCGGGGAGCTGTTTTTT
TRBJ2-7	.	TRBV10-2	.	CASSDVAESRAYEQYF	TGCGCCAGCAGTGACGTTGCGGAGTCCCGAGCCTACGAGCAGTACTTC
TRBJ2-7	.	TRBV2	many	CASSAWANHEQYF	TGTGCCAGCAGTGCATGGGCTAACCATGAGCAGTACTTC
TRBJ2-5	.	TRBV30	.	CAWSVRFQETQYF	TGTGCCTGGAGTGTTAGATTCCAAGAGACCCAGTACTTC
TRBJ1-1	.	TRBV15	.	CATSRDLGQNTEAFF	TGTGCCACCAGCAGAGACTTAGGTCAGAACACTGAAGCTTTCTTT
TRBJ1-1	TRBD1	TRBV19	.	CASSITMRQGGKNTEAFF	TGTGCCAGTAGTATAACGATGAGACAGGGCGGAAAGAACACTGAAGCTTTCTTT
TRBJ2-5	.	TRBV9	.	CASSGVDSGTQYF	TGTGCCAGCAGCGGGGTGGACTCGGGGACCCAGTACTTC
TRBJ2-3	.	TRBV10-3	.	CAITPGKSGGTDTQYF	TGTGCCATCACCCCGGGAAAGTCGGGGGGCACAGATACGCAGTATTTT
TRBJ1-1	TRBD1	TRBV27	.	CASSLDRTRTEAFF	TGTGCCAGCAGTTTGGACAGGACGCGCACTGAAGCTTTCTTT
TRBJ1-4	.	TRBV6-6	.	CASSYSPGDPSEKLFF	TGTGCCAGCAGTTACTCTCCAGGGGATCCGAGTGAAAAACTGTTTTTT
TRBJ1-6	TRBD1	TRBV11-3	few	CASSLQGNNSPLHF	TGTGCCAGCAGCCTACAGGGGAATAATTCACCCCTCCACTTT
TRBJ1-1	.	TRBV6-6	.	CASIGPSSTEAFF	TGTGCCAGCATCGGACCATCGAGCACTGAAGCTTTCTTT
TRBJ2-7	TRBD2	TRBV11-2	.	CASTHKPSGGYEQYF	TGTGCCAGCACACACAAACCTAGCGGGGGCTACGAGCAGTACTTC